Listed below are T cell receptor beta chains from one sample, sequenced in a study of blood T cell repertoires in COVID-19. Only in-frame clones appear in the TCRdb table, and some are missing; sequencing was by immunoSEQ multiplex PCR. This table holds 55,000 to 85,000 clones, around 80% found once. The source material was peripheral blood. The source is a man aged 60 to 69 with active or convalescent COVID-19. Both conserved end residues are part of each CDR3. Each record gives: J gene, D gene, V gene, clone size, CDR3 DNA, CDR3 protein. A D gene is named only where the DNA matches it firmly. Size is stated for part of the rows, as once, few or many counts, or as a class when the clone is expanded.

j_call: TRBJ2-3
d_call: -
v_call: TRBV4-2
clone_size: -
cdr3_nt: TGTGCCAGCAGCCAATTTACCTCGGGAGATACGCAGTATTTT
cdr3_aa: CASSQFTSGDTQYF

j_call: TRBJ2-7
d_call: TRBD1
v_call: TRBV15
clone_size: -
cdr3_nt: TGTGCCACCAGCAGAGATGGAGGGACAGGTTTCTACGAGCAGTACTTC
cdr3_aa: CATSRDGGTGFYEQYF

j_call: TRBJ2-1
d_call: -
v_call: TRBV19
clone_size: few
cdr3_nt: TGTGCCAGTAGTATAGCAGGTGAGAACAATGAGCAGTTCTTC
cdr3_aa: CASSIAGENNEQFF

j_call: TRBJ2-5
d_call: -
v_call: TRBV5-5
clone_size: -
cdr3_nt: TGTGCCAGCAGCTTGACGACAGTACAAGAGACCCAGTACTTC
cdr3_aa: CASSLTTVQETQYF

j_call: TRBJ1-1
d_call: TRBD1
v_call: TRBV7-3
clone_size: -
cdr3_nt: TGTGCCAGCAGCACGACCAGGGGGCACGACACTGAAGCTTTCTTT
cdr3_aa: CASSTTRGHDTEAFF

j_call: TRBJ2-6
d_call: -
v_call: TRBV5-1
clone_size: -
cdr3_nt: TGCGCCAGCAGCGTGCTGGCCCGTGGCTCTGGGGCCAACGTCCTGACTTTC
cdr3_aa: CASSVLARGSGANVLTF

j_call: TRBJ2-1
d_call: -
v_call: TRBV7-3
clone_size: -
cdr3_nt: TGTGCCAGCAGCCCAACAGCCTACAATGAGCAGTTCTTC
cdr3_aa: CASSPTAYNEQFF

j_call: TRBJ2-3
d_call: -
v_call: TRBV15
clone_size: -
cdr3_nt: TGTGCCACCAGCAGACCGGCAGGGGGGAGCACAGATACGCAGTATTTT
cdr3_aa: CATSRPAGGSTDTQYF

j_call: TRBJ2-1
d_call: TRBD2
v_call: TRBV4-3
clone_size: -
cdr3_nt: TGCGCCAGCAGCCAAGGGCCCCCGGGAGGCGATGAGCAGTTCTTC
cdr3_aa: CASSQGPPGGDEQFF

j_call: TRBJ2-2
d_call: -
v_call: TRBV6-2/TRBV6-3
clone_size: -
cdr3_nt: TGTGCCAGCAGTTACTCGATCCAGGGGCGTAACGGGGAGCTGTTTTTT
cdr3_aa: CASSYSIQGRNGELFF

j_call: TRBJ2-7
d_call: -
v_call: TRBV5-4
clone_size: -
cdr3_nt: TGTGCCAGCAGCTTTTACAGGTCGGGCGAGCAGTACTTC
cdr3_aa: CASSFYRSGEQYF

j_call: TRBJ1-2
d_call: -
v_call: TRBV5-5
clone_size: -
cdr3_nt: TGTGCCAGCAGCTTGTTGGGGGGTTTTGGCTACACCTTC
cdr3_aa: CASSLLGGFGYTF

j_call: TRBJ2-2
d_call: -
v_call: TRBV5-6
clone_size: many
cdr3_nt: TGTGCCAGCAGCTTGTTCCGGGCCGGGGAGCTGTTTTTT
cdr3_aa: CASSLFRAGELFF

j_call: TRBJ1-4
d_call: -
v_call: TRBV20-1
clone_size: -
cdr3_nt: TGCAGTGCTAGTAATTCCGCAACTAATGAAAAACTGTTTTTT
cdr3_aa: CSASNSATNEKLFF

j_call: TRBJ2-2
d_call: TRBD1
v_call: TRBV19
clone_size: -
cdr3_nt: TGTGCCAGTAGCCGTCCAGGGGGCTTTGACACCGGGGAGCTGTTTTTT
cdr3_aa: CASSRPGGFDTGELFF

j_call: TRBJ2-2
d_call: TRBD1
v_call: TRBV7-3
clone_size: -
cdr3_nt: TGTGCCAGCAGCGCGACAGGGCCCAACACCGGGGAGCTGTTTTTT
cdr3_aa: CASSATGPNTGELFF

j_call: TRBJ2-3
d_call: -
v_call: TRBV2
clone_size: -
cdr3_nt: TGTGCCAGCAGCCAGGACGGGACTAGCACAGATACGCAGTATTTT
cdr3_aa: CASSQDGTSTDTQYF

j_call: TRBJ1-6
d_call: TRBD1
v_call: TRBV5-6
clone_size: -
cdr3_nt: TGTGCCAGCAGCCTGGGGACAGCCTTTAGCTCCTATAATTCACCCCTCCACTTT
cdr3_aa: CASSLGTAFSSYNSPLHF

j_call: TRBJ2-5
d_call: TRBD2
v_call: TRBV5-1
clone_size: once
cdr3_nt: TGCGCCAGCACCGAGGCTAGCGGGGGTAAGACCCAGTACTTC
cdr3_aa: CASTEASGGKTQYF

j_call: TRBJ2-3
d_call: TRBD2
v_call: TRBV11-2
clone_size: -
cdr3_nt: TGTGCCAGCAGATCCTCTGGGGGACTATCCACAGATACGCAGTATTTT
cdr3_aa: CASRSSGGLSTDTQYF

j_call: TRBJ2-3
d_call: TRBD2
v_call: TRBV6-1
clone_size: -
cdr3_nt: TGTGCCAGCAGTGGGAGACTAGCGGGGGACACAGATACGCAGTATTTT
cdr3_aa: CASSGRLAGDTDTQYF

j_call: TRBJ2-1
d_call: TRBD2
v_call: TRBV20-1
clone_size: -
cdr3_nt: TGCAGTGCTAGTTTGTGGGGGGGTAGCTCCTACAATGAGCAGTTCTTC
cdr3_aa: CSASLWGGSSYNEQFF

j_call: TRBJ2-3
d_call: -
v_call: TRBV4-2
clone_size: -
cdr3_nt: TGTGCCAGCAGCCAAGATAGGCGGGGAACAGATACGCAGTATTTT
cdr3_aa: CASSQDRRGTDTQYF

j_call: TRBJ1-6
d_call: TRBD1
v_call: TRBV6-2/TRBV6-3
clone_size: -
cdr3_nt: TGTGCCAGCAGTTCACAGGGGGGTATCGCACCCCTCCACTTT
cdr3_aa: CASSSQGGIAPLHF

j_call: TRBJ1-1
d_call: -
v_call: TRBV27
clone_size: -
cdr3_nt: TGTGCCAGCAGTTTAATAAGGGGTACTGAAGCTTTCTTT
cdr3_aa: CASSLIRGTEAFF

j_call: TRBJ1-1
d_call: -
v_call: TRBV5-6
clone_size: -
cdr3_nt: TGTGCCAGCAGCTACTACCTAGGACCCGAGGAGGACACTGAAGCTTTCTTT
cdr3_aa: CASSYYLGPEEDTEAFF

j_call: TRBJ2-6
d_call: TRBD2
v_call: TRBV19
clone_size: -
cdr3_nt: TGTGCCGCGGGAGGCTCTGGGGCCAACGTCCTGACTTTC
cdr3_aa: CAAGGSGANVLTF

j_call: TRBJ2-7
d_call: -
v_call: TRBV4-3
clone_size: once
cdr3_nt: TGCGCCAGCAGCCAAGGGCACGGGGGATGGGAGCAGTACTTC
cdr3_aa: CASSQGHGGWEQYF

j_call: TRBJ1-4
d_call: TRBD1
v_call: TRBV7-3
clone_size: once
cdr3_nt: TGTGCCAGCAGCTCGGGACAGGGGGAAAAACTGTTTTTT
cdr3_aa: CASSSGQGEKLFF

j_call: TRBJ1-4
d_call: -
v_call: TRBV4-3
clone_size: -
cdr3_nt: TGCGCCAGCAGCCAATCAGCCAGGGAAAATGAAAAACTGTTTTTT
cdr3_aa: CASSQSARENEKLFF

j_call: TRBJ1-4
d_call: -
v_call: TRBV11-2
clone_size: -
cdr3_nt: TGTGCCAGCAGCTTATCAGGAGGTGAAAAACTGTTTTTT
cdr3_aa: CASSLSGGEKLFF

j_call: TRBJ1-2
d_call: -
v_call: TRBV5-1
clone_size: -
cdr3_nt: TGCGCCAGCAGCTTGGGTAACAGGCACTATGGCTACACCTTC
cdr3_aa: CASSLGNRHYGYTF

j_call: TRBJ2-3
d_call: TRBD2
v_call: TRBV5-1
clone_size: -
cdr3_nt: TGCGCCAGCAGCTTGGGACCGGGGGGGGCCACAGATACGCAGTATTTT
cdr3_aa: CASSLGPGGATDTQYF

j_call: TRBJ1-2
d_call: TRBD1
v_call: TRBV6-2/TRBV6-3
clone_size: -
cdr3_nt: TGTGCCAGCAGTTACTACGGACAGGGGTTCACTAACTATGGCTACACCTTC
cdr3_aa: CASSYYGQGFTNYGYTF

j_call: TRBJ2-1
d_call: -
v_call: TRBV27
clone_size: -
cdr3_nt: TGTGCCAGCAGTTTATTTGGCGGGGTTAATGAGCAGTTCTTC
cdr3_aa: CASSLFGGVNEQFF

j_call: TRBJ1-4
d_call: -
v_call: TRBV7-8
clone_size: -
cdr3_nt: TGTGCCAGCAGCTTCGGGGGTTACGTTGCAACTAATGAAAAACTGTTTTTT
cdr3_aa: CASSFGGYVATNEKLFF

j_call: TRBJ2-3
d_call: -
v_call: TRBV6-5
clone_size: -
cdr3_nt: TGTGCCAGCGCCGTCGGGCAGGGTATAACAGATACGCAGTATTTT
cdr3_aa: CASAVGQGITDTQYF

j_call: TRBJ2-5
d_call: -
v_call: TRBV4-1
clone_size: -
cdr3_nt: TGCGCCAGCAGCCAATCCGGAGCCAGTGAAGAGACCCAGTACTTC
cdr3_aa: CASSQSGASEETQYF

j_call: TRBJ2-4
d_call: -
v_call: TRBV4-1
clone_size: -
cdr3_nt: TGCGCCAGCAGCCAAGATATAGGACAGAAAAACATTCAGTACTTC
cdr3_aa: CASSQDIGQKNIQYF

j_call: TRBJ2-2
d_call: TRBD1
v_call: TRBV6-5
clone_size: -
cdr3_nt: TGTGCCAGCAACCGGGACAGGGAAACCGGGGAGCTGTTTTTT
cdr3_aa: CASNRDRETGELFF

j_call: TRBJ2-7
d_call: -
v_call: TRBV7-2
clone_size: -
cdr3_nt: TGTGCCAGCAGCTTAGGGGGGGTTAATAGGGAGCAGTACTTC
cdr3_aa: CASSLGGVNREQYF

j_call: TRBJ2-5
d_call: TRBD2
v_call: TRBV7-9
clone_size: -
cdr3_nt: TGTGCCAGCAGCCAACGGACTACACCGGGGGGGGAGACCCAGTACTTC
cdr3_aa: CASSQRTTPGGETQYF

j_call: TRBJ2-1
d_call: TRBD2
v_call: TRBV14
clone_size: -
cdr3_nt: TGTGCCAGCAGCCCATACGGGACTAGCAGATCCGATGAGCAGTTCTTC
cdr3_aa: CASSPYGTSRSDEQFF

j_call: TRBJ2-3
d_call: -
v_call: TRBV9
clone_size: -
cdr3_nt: TGTGCCAGCAGCGTAGGTCGGGGTACGGATACGCAGTATTTT
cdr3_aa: CASSVGRGTDTQYF

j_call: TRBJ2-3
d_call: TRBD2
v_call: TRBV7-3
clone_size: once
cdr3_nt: TGTGCCAGCAGCTTAAATAGCGGGGAAAGCACAGATACGCAGTATTTT
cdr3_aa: CASSLNSGESTDTQYF